These 30 T cell receptor beta chains came from one sample sequenced in a study of response to subunit inactivated influenza vaccine. TCRdb ran MiXCR on the RT-PCR reads and lists one entry per CDR3 protein. The sample includes under 200,000 distinct CDR3 sequences, approximately 12% of them seen just once. This sample was shared with a second study, whose subject was T cells expressing NK-cell markers. From that paper: UMIs accompanied the 5'RACE template switching by which TCR beta cDNA was made.

The material was CD8+ T cells sorted from PBMCs, obtained approximately 12 days after vaccination. The receptor set was obtained from a man aged 50 to 59 who received an inactivated influenza vaccine.

CDR3 in amino acids: CASSVATASGRNEQFF. The DNA of the CDR3 is TGTGCCAGCAGCGTAGCTACGGCTAGCGGGAGAAATGAGCAGTTCTTC. V is TRBV9 and J is TRBJ2-1; 10 bases align to TRBD2. This CDR3 has 16 residues. Per the germline V gene, CDR1 is SGDLS and CDR2 is YYNGEE. The ends lost 0 bases at V and 7 bases at J; junction bases unmatched: 7.

This rearrangement joins TRBV4-3 to TRBJ2-5, with D unclear. The V end lost 0 bases, the J end lost 1 base, and 9 bases lay between the germline ends. Looked up from germline, CDR1 is LGHNA and CDR2 is YSLEER. CDR3 length: 15 residues. DNA of the CDR3: TGCGCCAGCAGCCAAGATCTAACAGCCCAAGAGACCCAGTACTTC. This translates into CASSQDLTAQETQYF.

This clonotype was counted only a few times. V is TRBV5-6 and J is TRBJ2-7; D perhaps matches TRBD1 (8 bases). The V and J ends lost 2 bases and 4 bases respectively, with 13 bases between them. Germline V gene lookup returns CDR1 SGHDT and CDR2 YYEEEE. The CDR3 consists of 14 residues. CDR3 sequence (DNA): TGTGCCAGCAGCTTACAGGGGGGGGTATACGAGCAGTACTTC. Protein product: CASSLQGGVYEQYF.

The chain couples TRBV6-2 or TRBV6-3 to TRBJ2-1; the match to TRBD2 covers 8 bases. The CDR3 is 14 amino acids. The J segment lost 7 bases and the V segment lost 10 bases, leaving 12 bases of the junction unmatched. The germline V gene has CDR1 MNHEY and CDR2 SVGEGT. The CDR3 DNA reads as TGTGCCACCCAACCGGGAGGGCCATGGAATGAGCAGTTCTTC. Translating gives CATQPGGPWNEQFF.

This clonotype came up a few times. The chain carries TRBV12-3 or TRBV12-4 and TRBJ2-3, with 7 positions matching TRBD1. Trimming cost V 4 bases and J 3 bases; bases outside gene matches: 4. CDR3 length equals 14 residues. CDR3 region: CASSYEDRTDTQYF. CDR3 DNA: TGTGCCAGCAGTTACGAGGACAGGACAGATACGCAGTATTTT.

This clonotype appeared many times. This sequence joins TRBV12-3 or TRBV12-4 and TRBJ2-1; D call uncertain. The CDR3 spans 13 residues. Trimming removed 8 bases from V and 3 bases from J, with 11 bases in between. The CDR3, as DNA: TGTGCCAGCCTTGACCAGGACTACAATGAGCAGTTCTTC. This encodes CASLDQDYNEQFF.

This clonotype was detected a few times. The chain uses TRBV7-8 and TRBJ2-1; 8 bases align to TRBD2. With 5 bases clipped from V and 8 bases from J, the junction kept 8 bases outside the gene matches. CDR1 is SGHVS, CDR2 FQNEAQ, per germline. The CDR3 extends over 14 amino acids. The DNA for the CDR3 is TGTGCCAGCAGCAGCGGGGGAGGGTTCGATGAGCAGTTCTTC. It encodes CASSSGGGFDEQFF.

This chain connects TRBV5-1 to TRBJ2-2; 10 nucleotides agree with TRBD1. The CDR3 is 16 residues long. With V trimmed by 5 bases and J by 3 bases, 7 bases remained unmatched. Per germline, CDR1 SGHRS and CDR2 YFSETQ. For the CDR3, the DNA is TGCGCCAGCAGTTTGCGGGACAGGGGATACACCGGGGAGCTGTTTTTT. Protein sequence: CASSLRDRGYTGELFF.

At least ten counts were recorded for this clonotype. In nucleotides, the CDR3 is TGCGCCAGCAGCCACGAAGTCGGCGGGAGTCCCAATGAGCAGTTCTTC. Amino acids: CASSHEVGGSPNEQFF. The gene calls are TRBV4-3 and TRBJ2-1; the match to TRBD2 covers 7 bases. In germline, CDR1 is LGHNA, CDR2 YSLEER. After removal of 3 bases from V and 6 bases from J, the junction contained 11 bases not matched to a gene. The CDR3 covers 16 residues.

The V gene is TRBV12-3 or TRBV12-4, the J gene TRBJ2-3, with D possibly matching TRBD2 (6 bases). The CDR3 extends over 15 amino acids. V lost 5 bases and J lost 4, with 16 bases in between. Here the CDR3 reads CASSGMGGGSDTQYF. Written as DNA, the CDR3 is TGTGCCAGCAGTGGTATGGGGGGAGGTTCAGATACGCAGTATTTT.

The genes are TRBV10-3 and TRBJ2-7, with 9 positions matching TRBD1. This CDR3 contains 16 residues. The germline V gene encodes CDR1 ENHRY and CDR2 SYGVKD. V shed 6 bases, J shed 0 bases, and the junction held 9 bases outside the gene matches. The CDR3 protein is CAIRIQGADSSYEQYF. CDR3 DNA sequence: TGTGCCATCAGGATACAGGGGGCGGACAGCTCCTACGAGCAGTACTTC.

The chain has TRBV14 and TRBJ2-7; no definite D call. V lost 2 bases and J 5 bases, leaving 13 bases between the germline ends. This CDR3 is built from 14 residues. The V gene's germline CDR1 is SGHDN and CDR2 FVKESK. Written as DNA, the CDR3 is TGTGCCAGCAGCCAAACCGCGACAAAACACGAGCAGTACTTC. It specifies CASSQTATKHEQYF.

The chain is built from TRBV27 and TRBJ2-1; 8 nucleotides agree with TRBD1. Germline assignment: CDR1 MNHEY and CDR2 SMNVEV (reference sequence). J was trimmed by 4 bases and V by 8 bases; bases with no gene match: 10. The CDR3 loop spans 15 amino acids. CDR3 DNA: TGTGCCAGCGGTCGACAGGGGACGGCATACAATGAGCAGTTCTTC. It encodes CASGRQGTAYNEQFF.

This clonotype was recorded a few times. The chain carries TRBV7-2 and TRBJ2-3; no reliable D call. Germline values: CDR1 SGHTA, CDR2 FQGNSA. This CDR3 spans 14 amino acids. V lost 7 bases to trimming and J lost 4 bases, with 15 bases between them. CDR3 amino acids: CASNKEVPADTQYF. CDR3 nucleotide sequence: TGTGCCAGCAACAAAGAGGTTCCGGCAGATACGCAGTATTTT.

The chain has TRBV5-6 and TRBJ2-7; unclear D gene. V was shortened by 3 bases and J by 2 bases, with 6 bases between the two germline ends. Per the germline V gene, CDR1 is SGHDT and CDR2 is YYEEEE. The CDR3 spans 12 residues. The chain's CDR3 is CASSSNTYEQYF. CDR3 nucleotide sequence: TGTGCCAGCAGCTCCAATACCTACGAGCAGTACTTC.

This clonotype was detected a few times. The chain couples TRBV3-1 to TRBJ2-4, with 9 bases lining up with TRBD1. J was trimmed by 2 bases and V by 2 bases; bases with no gene match: 7. This CDR3 region has 17 residues. Germline CDR1 and CDR2: LGHDT and YNNKEL (reference sequence). The CDR3 is CASSQSTGGETKNIQYF. CDR3 sequence (DNA): TGTGCCAGCAGCCAATCGACAGGGGGAGAAACCAAAAACATTCAGTACTTC. Complete variable domain (other parts from reference TRBV3-1 and TRBJ2-4): DTAVSQTPKYLVTQMGNDKSIKCEQNLGHDTMYWYKQDSKKFLKIMFSYNNKELIINETVPNRFSPKSPDKAHLNLHINSLELGDSAVYFCASSQSTGGETKNIQYFGAGTRLSVL.

This clonotype showed up many times. The chain employs TRBV20-1 and TRBJ2-7, with 10 bases matching TRBD2. The CDR3 contains 14 residues. The ends lost 5 bases at V and 4 bases at J; junction bases unmatched: 8. The V gene's germline CDR1 is DFQATT and CDR2 SNEGSKA (reference sequence). CDR3 sequence reads: CSADPQRGGYEQYF. The CDR3 DNA reads TGCAGTGCTGACCCCCAGCGGGGGGGGTACGAGCAGTACTTC.

Ten or more counts support this clonotype. This rearrangement joins TRBV30 to TRBJ2-1, with a tentative D call TRBD2 (6 bases). With 7 bases removed from V and 0 bases from J, the gap between germline ends came to 7 bases. The length of the CDR3 is 12 residues. Germline-derived CDR1 and CDR2 are GTSNPN and SVGIG (reference sequence). CDR3: CASSDSYNEQFF. The CDR3 DNA sequence: TGTGCCTCTAGCGACTCCTACAATGAGCAGTTCTTC.

The chain couples TRBV30 to TRBJ1-4; D remains ambiguous. Germline V gives CDR1 GTSNPN, CDR2 SVGIG (reference sequence). The CDR3 totals 12 residues. The V end was cut by 0 bases, the J end by 7 bases, with 6 bases between. CDR3 in DNA: TGTGCCTGGAGTGTAAGGCGTGAAAAACTGTTTTTT. Translation gives CAWSVRREKLFF.

A few counts support this clonotype. This sequence joins TRBV24-1 and TRBJ2-1; D not resolved. V lost 4 bases and J lost 8, with 14 bases in between. From germline, CDR1 is KGHDR and CDR2 SFDVKD. The CDR3 consists of 14 residues. The chain's CDR3 is CATSERTALDEQFF. The CDR3 DNA reads as TGTGCCACCAGTGAGCGGACGGCCCTCGATGAGCAGTTCTTC.

This clonotype was recorded a few times. This chain connects TRBV28 to TRBJ2-7; D is tentatively TRBD1 or TRBD2 (6 bases each). The CDR3 is made up of 17 amino acids. Deletions cut 2 bases from V and 0 bases from J, with 17 bases between. CDR1 is MDHEN, CDR2 SYDVKM, per germline. The CDR3 DNA reads as TGTGCCAGCAGTTTAAAACTCGGGGGCCCGAGCTCCTACGAGCAGTACTTC. Translation gives CASSLKLGGPSSYEQYF.

This clonotype has only a few counts. The V call is TRBV11-2, the J call TRBJ2-1; 10 nucleotides line up with TRBD2. The CDR3 totals 17 residues. V lost 5 bases and J lost 6; bases outside the gene matches: 13. Germline loops: CDR1 SGHAT, CDR2 FQNNGV. CDR3 sequence reads: CASSLYPGTSEINEQFF. CDR3 bases: TGTGCCAGCAGCCTCTATCCCGGGACTAGCGAGATCAATGAGCAGTTCTTC.

This clonotype was seen a few times. The chain couples TRBV29-1 to TRBJ2-3; unclear D gene. The V end lost 8 bases, the J end lost 2 bases, and 20 bases lay between the germline ends. Germline assignment: CDR1 SQVTM and CDR2 ANQGSEA. The CDR3 totals 15 residues. The DNA of the CDR3 is TGCAGCCCCCTACACATCATAGGGATCACAGATACGCAGTATTTT. Amino acids: CSPLHIIGITDTQYF.

The V gene is TRBV28, the J gene TRBJ2-3; no firm D call. Germline V gene lookup returns CDR1 MDHEN and CDR2 SYDVKM. CDR3 size: 12 residues. The V and J ends lost 5 bases and 5 bases respectively, with 8 bases between them. CDR3 in amino acids: CASSELGDTQYF. CDR3 in DNA: TGTGCCAGCAGTGAGCTAGGAGATACGCAGTATTTT.

The chain uses TRBV4-2 and TRBJ2-5; 7 nucleotides agree with TRBD2. Germline assignment: CDR1 LGHNA and CDR2 YNFKEQ. Germline trimming cut 4 bases from V and 5 bases from J; bases unmatched to any gene: 10. The CDR3 extends over 15 amino acids. The CDR3 DNA is TGTGCCAGCAGCCCCGATGCCGCGGGAGTGGAGACCCAGTACTTC. Translating gives CASSPDAAGVETQYF.

This clonotype was observed a few times. The chain employs TRBV7-9 and TRBJ2-1; no clear D gene. Germline CDR1 reads SEHNR; CDR2 reads FQNEAQ (reference sequence). The ends were cut back, 1 base at V and 1 base at J, with 8 bases in the middle. The CDR3 contains 15 residues. CDR3 nucleotides: TGTGCCAGCAGCTTAGTTTTAGTTTCCTACAATGAGCAGTTCTTC. Protein sequence: CASSLVLVSYNEQFF.

The V and J genes are TRBV5-1 and TRBJ2-1; 7 nucleotides match TRBD2. The ends lost 7 bases at V and 12 bases at J; junction bases unmatched: 7. Per the germline V gene, CDR1 is SGHRS and CDR2 is YFSETQ. The CDR3 loop spans 11 amino acids. This CDR3 reads CASLEGGRQFF. Written as DNA, the CDR3 is TGCGCCAGCCTAGAAGGCGGGAGGCAGTTCTTC.

V is TRBV7-6 and J is TRBJ2-7; TRBD2 agrees at 12 bases. Germline-derived CDR1 and CDR2 are SGHVS and FNYEAQ. Unmatched junction bases numbered 14, after V lost 4 bases and J lost 7 bases. The CDR3 is 17 amino acids. The CDR3 reads CASSSTLWLAGGNEQYF. The CDR3 DNA reads as TGTGCCAGCAGCTCCACCCTATGGCTAGCGGGAGGGAATGAGCAGTACTTC.

This clonotype was counted at least ten times. The chain recombines TRBV5-1 with TRBJ2-1, with a weak D call TRBD2 (5 bases). CDR3 length: 17 residues. Between the trimmed V and J ends, which lost 0 bases and 0 bases, there was a span of 13 bases. Per the germline V gene, CDR1 is SGHRS and CDR2 is YFSETQ. CDR3 region: CASSLVISESSYNEQFF. CDR3 DNA: TGCGCCAGCAGCTTGGTCATTAGCGAGAGCTCCTACAATGAGCAGTTCTTC. Complete variable domain (other parts from reference TRBV5-1 and TRBJ2-1): KAGVTQTPRYLIKTRGQQVTLSCSPISGHRSVSWYQQTPGQGLQFLFEYFSETQRNKGNFPGRFSGRQFSNSRSEMNVSTLELGDSALYLCASSLVISESSYNEQFFGPGTRLTVL.

This clonotype was seen more than once but under ten times. The chain combines TRBV11-1 with TRBJ2-2; a weak D match, TRBD1 (5 bases). Between the trimmed V and J ends, which lost 1 base and 0 bases, there was a span of 9 bases. The CDR3 runs to 16 residues. Per the germline V gene, CDR1 is SGHAT and CDR2 is FQDESV (reference sequence). The CDR3 loop is CASSLVGQANTGELFF. The CDR3 DNA reads as TGTGCCAGCAGCTTAGTCGGACAAGCGAACACCGGGGAGCTGTTTTTT.